The present T cell receptor beta chain was sequenced within a study of beta chain features in type 1 diabetes. Study outcomes and limitations: When Type 1 diabetes patients were examined, their TCRB CDR3s proved moderately but significantly shorter in all four CD4+ subsets.

Sequenced material consisted of expressed TCRB transcripts (all of the isolated RNA was reverse transcribed). Method: immunoSEQ multiplex PCR; TCRdb's copy keeps in-frame clones and lacks some. The sample records about 180,000 clones, 7.5% to 8.5% being singletons. Germline V CDR1 and CDR2: MDHEN, SYDVKM. V lost 8 bases, J lost 1 base, and 9 bases stayed unmatched. This CDR3 is 15 amino acids long. Of note for this clone: What it binds is not known.

The genes are TRBV28 and TRBJ2-5; the match to TRBD2 covers 8 bases. The clonotype was recovered from a young man with type 1 diabetes. The source material was central memory CD4+ T cells from blood. CDR3 sequence: CASSGGDIRQETQYF. The CDR3 nucleotides are TGTGCCAGCTCCGGGGGGGACATCCGCCAAGAGACCCAGTACTTC. The full variable domain, with the rest looked up from reference TRBV28 and TRBJ2-5, is DVKVTQSSRYLVKRTGEKVFLECVQDMDHENMFWYRQDPGLGLRLIYFSYDVKMKEKGDIPEGYSVSREKKERFSLILESASTNQTSMYLCASSGGDIRQETQYFGPGTRLLVL.